This entry concerns a single TCR beta chain. The repertoire was sequenced with immunoSEQ multiplex PCR; TCRdb's copy has only in-frame clones and lacks some. The sample has about 320,000 clones, 65% to 90% seen once. Two consecutive negative NP/OP PCR tests, clearance, or resolved symptoms defined Cohort 3 recovery. The record originates from a study of blood T cell repertoires in COVID-19. Sequencing was performed on PBMCs or T cells enriched from blood (not recorded which). The receptor's source is a woman younger than 30 who had recovered from COVID-19.

In nucleotides, the CDR3 is TGTGCCAGCAGCTCACTTGGGGACAGGACTCCCGATGGCTACACCTTC. Encoded protein: CASSSLGDRTPDGYTF. The chain couples TRBV7-9 to TRBJ1-2, with TRBD1 matching 8 bases. The CDR3 runs to 16 residues. V lost 4 bases to trimming and J lost 6 bases; unmatched junction nucleotides: 13. CDR1 is SEHNR and CDR2 is FQNEAQ in the germline V gene (reference sequence).